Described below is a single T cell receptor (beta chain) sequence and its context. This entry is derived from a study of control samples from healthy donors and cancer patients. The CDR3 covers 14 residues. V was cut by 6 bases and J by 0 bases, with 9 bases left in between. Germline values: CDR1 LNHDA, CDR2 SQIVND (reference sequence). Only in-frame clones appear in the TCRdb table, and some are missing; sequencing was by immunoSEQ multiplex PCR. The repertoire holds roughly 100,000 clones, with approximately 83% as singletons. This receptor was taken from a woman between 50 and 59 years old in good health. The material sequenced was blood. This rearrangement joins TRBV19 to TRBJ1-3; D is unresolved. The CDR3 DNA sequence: TGTGCCAGTAGGGACGCATACTCTGGAAACACCATATATTTT. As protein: CASRDAYSGNTIYF.